This TCR beta chain was observed in a study of cytomegalovirus exposure and HLA in healthy donors (dated by TCRdb to the late 2010s). For context, the study as a whole: The 666 repertoires of the first cohort and the 110 or so validation repertoires were produced on the same platform, according to a later analysis. The study was designed to test whether signatures of past pathogen exposure could be identified by cataloging public T cell receptors. Along with the approximately 650-subject first cohort, a separate validation cohort of around 120 different subjects was used. To predict cytomegalovirus infection status, the study combined high-throughput TCR immunosequencing, statistical association of individual TCRs with disease status, and machine learning.

Turning to this clone: The antigen it binds to is not known. No base-level quality is on record; no much larger clone is a single base apart.

The library was prepared using the immunoSEQ multiplex PCR assay. Per the original workflow: A statistical classification framework was built for diagnosing cytomegalovirus status from the catalog of TCR beta chain sequences. The clones in this table, taken by TCRdb from immuneACCESS, are in-frame only. Not every clone is retained; where verified, under half of the shortfall comes from an unresolved V gene, and the cause of the rest is unknown. D and trimming were read from the DNA, whereas the V and J calls and clone size are those reported in that table. The sample yields over 200,000 clones; 87% were counted once. The biggest ten clones account for about 2% of the sample. Donors formed part of the validation cohort, which comprised over a hundred subjects and was distinct from the first cohort of 670 or so subjects. Summary of the overall study and its limitations: It was suggested by the authors that the approach could potentially be generalized to other disease states and immunological phenotypes. Subsequent analysis determined that TCRs grouped into clusters in the first cohort also showed a tendency toward co-occurrence across the 130 or so validation repertoires, and approximately 93% of cluster scores exceeded 0. The classifier was reported to diagnose cytomegalovirus status with high specificity and sensitivity in both the original and validation cohorts. In vitro tests confirmed that a few of the cytomegalovirus-associated TCR beta chains recognize cytomegalovirus antigens. A later analysis lacked HLA typing for the validation cohort, so it scored co-occurrence in that cohort across all 120 repertoires. The study listed 164 TCR beta chains as associated with cytomegalovirus. Most TCR sequences were observed very rarely across donors, whereas some public TCRs were present in many individuals.

Germline trimming amounts to 5 bases on V and 5 bases on J, with 5 as the count of junction bases outside the gene matches. Spanning cysteine to phenylalanine, the CDR3 consists of 14 amino acids. Of all the DNA, just the CDR3 is kept, 42 bases in frame from base 1. In the germline V gene (reference sequence), CDR1 corresponds to SEHNR and CDR2 to FQNEAQ. The V and J genes are TRBV7-9 and TRBJ2-2; 7 junctional bases match TRBD1. The origin of this receptor is a woman under 30 in good health and CMV-seropositive. Sequencing input: PBMCs. This receptor carries the CDR3 CASSTRQGTGELFF. The sequenced DNA is TGTGCCAGCAGCACGCGACAGGGTACCGGGGAGCTGTTTTTT.